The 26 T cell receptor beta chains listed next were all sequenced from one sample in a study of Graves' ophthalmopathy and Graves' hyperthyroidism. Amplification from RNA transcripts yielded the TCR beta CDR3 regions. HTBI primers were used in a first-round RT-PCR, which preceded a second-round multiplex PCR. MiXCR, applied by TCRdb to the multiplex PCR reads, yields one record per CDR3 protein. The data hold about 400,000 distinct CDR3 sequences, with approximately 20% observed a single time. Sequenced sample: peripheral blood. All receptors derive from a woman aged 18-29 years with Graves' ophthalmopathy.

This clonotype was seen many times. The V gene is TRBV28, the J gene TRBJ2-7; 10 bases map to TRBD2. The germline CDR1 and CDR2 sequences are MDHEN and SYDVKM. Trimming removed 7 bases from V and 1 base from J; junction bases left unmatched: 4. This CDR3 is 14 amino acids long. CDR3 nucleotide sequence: TGTGCCAGCACCTTTAGCGGGAGGTCCTACGAGCAGTACTTC. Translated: CASTFSGRSYEQYF.

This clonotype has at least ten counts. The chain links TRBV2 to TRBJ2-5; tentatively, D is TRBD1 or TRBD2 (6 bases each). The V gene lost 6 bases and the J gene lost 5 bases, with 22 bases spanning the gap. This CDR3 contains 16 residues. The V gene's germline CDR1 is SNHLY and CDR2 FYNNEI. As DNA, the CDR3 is TGTGCCAGCAGCACTCCCCTCCACGGGGGCGGGGAGACCCAGTACTTC. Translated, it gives CASSTPLHGGGETQYF.

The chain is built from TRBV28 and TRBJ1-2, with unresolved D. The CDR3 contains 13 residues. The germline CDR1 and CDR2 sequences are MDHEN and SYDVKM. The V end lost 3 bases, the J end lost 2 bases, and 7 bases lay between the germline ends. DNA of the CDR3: TGTGCCAGCAGTTTTAGCCAAAACTATGGCTACACCTTC. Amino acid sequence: CASSFSQNYGYTF.

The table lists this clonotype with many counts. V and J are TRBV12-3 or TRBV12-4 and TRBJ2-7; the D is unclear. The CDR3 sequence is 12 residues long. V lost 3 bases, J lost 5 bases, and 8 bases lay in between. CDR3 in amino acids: CASSFRDNEQYF. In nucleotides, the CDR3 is TGTGCCAGCAGTTTCCGTGACAACGAGCAGTACTTC.

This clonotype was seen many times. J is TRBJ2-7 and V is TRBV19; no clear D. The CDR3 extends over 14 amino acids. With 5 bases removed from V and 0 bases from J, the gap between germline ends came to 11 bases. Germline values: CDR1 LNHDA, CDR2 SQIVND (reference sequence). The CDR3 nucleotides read TGTGCCAGTAGTTGGTCAGAGAGCTCCTACGAGCAGTACTTC. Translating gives CASSWSESSYEQYF.

The CDR3 nucleotides read TGTGCCAGCAGTTACTCGGATTGGACTAGCGGTTCCTACGAGCAGTACTTC. As protein: CASSYSDWTSGSYEQYF. The chain joins TRBV6-5 to TRBJ2-7; 10 bases align to TRBD2. Germline V gene sequence: CDR1 MNHEY, CDR2 SVGAGI. This CDR3 comprises 17 residues. J gave up 1 base and V 0 bases, and 6 bases lay outside the gene matches.

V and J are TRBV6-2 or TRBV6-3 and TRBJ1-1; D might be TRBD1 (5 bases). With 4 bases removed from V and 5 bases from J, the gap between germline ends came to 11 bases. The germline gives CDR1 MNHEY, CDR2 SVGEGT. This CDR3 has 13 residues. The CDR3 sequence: CASSWGSRTEAFF. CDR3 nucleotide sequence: TGTGCCAGCAGTTGGGGCAGTCGGACTGAAGCTTTCTTT.

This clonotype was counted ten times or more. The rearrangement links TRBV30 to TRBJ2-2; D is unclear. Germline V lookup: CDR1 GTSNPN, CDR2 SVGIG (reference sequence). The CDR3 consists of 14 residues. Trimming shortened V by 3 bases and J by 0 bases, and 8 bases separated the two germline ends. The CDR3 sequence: CAWRGITNTGELFF. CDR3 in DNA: TGTGCCTGGAGGGGGATAACGAACACCGGGGAGCTGTTTTTT.

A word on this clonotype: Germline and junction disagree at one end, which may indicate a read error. The CDR3 DNA sequence: TGTGCCAGCAGCCCTTCGGGGACACGGAACACTGAGGCTTTCTTT. As protein: CASSPSGTRNTEAFF. The chain is built from TRBV12-3 or TRBV12-4 and TRBJ1-1, with D possibly matching TRBD1 (6 bases). CDR3 length equals 15 residues.

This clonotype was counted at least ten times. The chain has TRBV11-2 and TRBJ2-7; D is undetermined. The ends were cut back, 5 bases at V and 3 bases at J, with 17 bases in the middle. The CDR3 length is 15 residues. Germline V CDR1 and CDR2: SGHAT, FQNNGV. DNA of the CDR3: TGTGCCAGCAGCCCACGCCGCTCTAGTTTCTACGAGCAGTACTTC. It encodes CASSPRRSSFYEQYF.

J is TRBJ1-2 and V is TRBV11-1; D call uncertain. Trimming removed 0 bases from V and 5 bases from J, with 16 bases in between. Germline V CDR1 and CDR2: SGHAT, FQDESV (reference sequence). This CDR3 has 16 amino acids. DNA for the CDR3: TGTGCCAGCAGCTTAGCGGGTTGGACCCCGGGATATGGCTACACCTTC. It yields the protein CASSLAGWTPGYGYTF. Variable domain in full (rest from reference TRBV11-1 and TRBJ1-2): EAEVAQSPRYKITEKSQAVAFWCDPISGHATLYWYRQILGQGPELLVQFQDESVVDDSQLPKDRFSAERLKGVDSTLKIQPAELGDSAMYLCASSLAGWTPGYGYTFGSGTRLTVV.

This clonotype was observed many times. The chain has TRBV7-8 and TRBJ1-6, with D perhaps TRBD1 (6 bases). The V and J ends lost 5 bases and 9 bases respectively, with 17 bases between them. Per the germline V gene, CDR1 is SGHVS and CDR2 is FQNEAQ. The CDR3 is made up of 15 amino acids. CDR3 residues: CASSLSLRGSSPLHF. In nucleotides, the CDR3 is TGTGCCAGCAGCCTTTCTTTGAGGGGGTCTTCACCCCTCCACTTT.

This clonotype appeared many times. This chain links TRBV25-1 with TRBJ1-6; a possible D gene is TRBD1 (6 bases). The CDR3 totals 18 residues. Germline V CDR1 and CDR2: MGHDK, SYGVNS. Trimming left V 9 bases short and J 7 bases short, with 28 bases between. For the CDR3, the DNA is TGTGCCAGAGGGCGGGGAGGGGGGCTTAAAGGGGCAAATTCACCCCTCCACTTT. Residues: CARGRGGGLKGANSPLHF.

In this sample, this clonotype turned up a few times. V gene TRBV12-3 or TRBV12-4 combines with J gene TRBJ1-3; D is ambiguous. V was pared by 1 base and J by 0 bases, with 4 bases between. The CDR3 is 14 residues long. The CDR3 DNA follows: TGTGCCAGCAGTTTAGAACCCTCTGGAAACACCATATATTTT. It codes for CASSLEPSGNTIYF.

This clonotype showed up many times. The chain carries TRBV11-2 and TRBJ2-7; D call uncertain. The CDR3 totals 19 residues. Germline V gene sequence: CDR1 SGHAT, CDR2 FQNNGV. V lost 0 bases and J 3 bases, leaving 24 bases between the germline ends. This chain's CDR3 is CASSLDPLDLAPMIYEQYF. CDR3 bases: TGTGCCAGCAGCTTAGATCCGCTAGATTTGGCCCCCATGATCTACGAGCAGTACTTC. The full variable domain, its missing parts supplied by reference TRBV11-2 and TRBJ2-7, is EAGVAQSPRYKIIEKRQSVAFWCNPISGHATLYWYQQILGQGPKLLIQFQNNGVVDDSQLPKDRFSAERLKGVDSTLKIQPAKLEDSAVYLCASSLDPLDLAPMIYEQYFGPGTRLTVT.

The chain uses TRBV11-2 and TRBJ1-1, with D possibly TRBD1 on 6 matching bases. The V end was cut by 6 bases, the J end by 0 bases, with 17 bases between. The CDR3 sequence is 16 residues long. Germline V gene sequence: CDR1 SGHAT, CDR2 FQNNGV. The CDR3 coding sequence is TGTGCCAGCAGGCGACCGACCGGGACACTGAACACTGAAGCTTTCTTT. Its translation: CASRRPTGTLNTEAFF.

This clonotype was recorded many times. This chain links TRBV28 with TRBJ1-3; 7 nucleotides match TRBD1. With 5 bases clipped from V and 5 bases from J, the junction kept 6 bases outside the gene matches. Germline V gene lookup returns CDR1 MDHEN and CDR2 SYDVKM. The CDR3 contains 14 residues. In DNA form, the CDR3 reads TGTGCCAGCAGTGCCCGACAGGGCCGAAACACCATATATTTT. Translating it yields CASSARQGRNTIYF.

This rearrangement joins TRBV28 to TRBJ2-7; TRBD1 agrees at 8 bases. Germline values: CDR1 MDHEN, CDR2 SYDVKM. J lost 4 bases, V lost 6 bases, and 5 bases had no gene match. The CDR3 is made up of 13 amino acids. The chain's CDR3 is CASRAGGEYEQYF. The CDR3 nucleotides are TGTGCCAGCAGGGCAGGGGGCGAGTACGAGCAGTACTTC.

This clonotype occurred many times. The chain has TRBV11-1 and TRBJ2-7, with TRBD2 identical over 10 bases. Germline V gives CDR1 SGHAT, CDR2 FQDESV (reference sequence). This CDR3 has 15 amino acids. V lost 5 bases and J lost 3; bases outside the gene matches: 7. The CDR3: CASSAGTSANYEQYF. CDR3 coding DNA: TGTGCCAGCAGCGCCGGGACTAGCGCGAACTACGAGCAGTACTTC.

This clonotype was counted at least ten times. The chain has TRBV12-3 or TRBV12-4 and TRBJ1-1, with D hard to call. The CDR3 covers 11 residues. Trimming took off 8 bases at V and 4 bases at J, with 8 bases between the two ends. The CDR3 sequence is CASLVGTEAFF. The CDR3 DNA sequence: TGTGCCAGCCTCGTGGGCACTGAAGCTTTCTTT.

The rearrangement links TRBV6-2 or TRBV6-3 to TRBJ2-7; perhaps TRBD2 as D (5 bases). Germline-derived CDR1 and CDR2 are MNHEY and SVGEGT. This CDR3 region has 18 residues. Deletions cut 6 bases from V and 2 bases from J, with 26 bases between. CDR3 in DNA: TGTGCCAGCAGCCAAGAATGGGCTAGCCCATTGCATCCCTACGAGCAGTACTTC. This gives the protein CASSQEWASPLHPYEQYF.

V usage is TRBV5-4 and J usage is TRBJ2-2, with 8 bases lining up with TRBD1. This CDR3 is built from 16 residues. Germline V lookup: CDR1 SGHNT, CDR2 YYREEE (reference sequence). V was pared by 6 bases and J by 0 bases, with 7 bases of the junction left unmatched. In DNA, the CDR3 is TGTGCCAGCAATTTAGACAGGGGCTCGAACACCGGGGAGCTGTTTTTT. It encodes CASNLDRGSNTGELFF.

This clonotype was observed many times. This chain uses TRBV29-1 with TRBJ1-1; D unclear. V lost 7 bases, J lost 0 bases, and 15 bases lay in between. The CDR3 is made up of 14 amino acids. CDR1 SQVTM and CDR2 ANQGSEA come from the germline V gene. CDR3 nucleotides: TGCAGCGCCCAATGGCTACTGTTGAACACTGAAGCTTTCTTT. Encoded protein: CSAQWLLLNTEAFF.

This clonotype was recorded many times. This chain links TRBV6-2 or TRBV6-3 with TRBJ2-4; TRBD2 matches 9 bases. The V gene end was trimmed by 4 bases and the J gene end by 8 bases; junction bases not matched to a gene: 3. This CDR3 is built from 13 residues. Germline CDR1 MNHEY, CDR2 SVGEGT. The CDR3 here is CASSFSGSYIQYF. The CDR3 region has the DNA TGTGCCAGCAGTTTTAGCGGGAGTTACATTCAGTACTTC.

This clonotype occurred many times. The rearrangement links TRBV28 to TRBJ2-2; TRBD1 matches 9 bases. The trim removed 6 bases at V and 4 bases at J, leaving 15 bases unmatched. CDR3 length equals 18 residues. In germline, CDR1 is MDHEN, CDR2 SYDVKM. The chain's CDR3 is CASSPIPRTGASTGELFF. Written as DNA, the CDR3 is TGTGCCAGCAGCCCCATCCCCCGGACAGGGGCATCCACCGGGGAGCTGTTTTTT.

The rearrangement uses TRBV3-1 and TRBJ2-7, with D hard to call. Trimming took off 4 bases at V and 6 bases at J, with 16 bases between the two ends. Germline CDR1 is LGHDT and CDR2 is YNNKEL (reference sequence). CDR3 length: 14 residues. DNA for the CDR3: TGTGCCAGCAGCCGAAAGATAACGAGAGGCGAGCAGTACTTC. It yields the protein CASSRKITRGEQYF.